Below, 29 T cell receptor beta chains from the same sample are listed, as sequenced in a study of blood T cell repertoires in COVID-19. Libraries were prepared by immunoSEQ multiplex PCR; TCRdb keeps only in-frame clonotypes and omits some of them. The profile shows some 73,000 clones, about 85% of them singletons. Sequencing was done on a sample of peripheral blood. Source of these receptors: a woman aged 80 or over with active or convalescent COVID-19.

The J gene is TRBJ2-1, the V gene TRBV11-2; D perhaps matches TRBD2 (5 bases). Trimming stripped 2 bases from V and 0 bases from J, with 8 bases between. The CDR3 is made up of 15 amino acids. Germline V gene lookup returns CDR1 SGHAT and CDR2 FQNNGV. The CDR3 sequence: CASSLSSGSYNEQFF. As DNA, the CDR3 is TGTGCCAGCAGCTTATCGAGCGGCTCCTACAATGAGCAGTTCTTC.

This clone was recorded once. The chain uses TRBV9 and TRBJ2-1; 10 nucleotides match TRBD2. Germline lookup yields CDR1 SGDLS and CDR2 YYNGEE. Trimming at V came to 1 base and at J to 0 bases, leaving 7 bases not matched to a gene. CDR3 size: 18 residues. The CDR3 DNA sequence: TGTGCCAGCAGCGTACCTAGCGGGGGTAGGAGCTCCTACAATGAGCAGTTCTTC. Translating gives CASSVPSGGRSSYNEQFF.

This chain uses TRBV21-1 with TRBJ1-6; the table's D gene call, TRBD1, was not cross checked with the DNA. TRBV21-1 constitutes a pseudogene. The CDR3 length is 15 residues. In DNA form, the CDR3 reads TGTGCCAGCAGCGAGGGGCAGGGGGCAGGATCACCCCTCCACTTT. Amino acids: CASSEGQGAGSPLHF.

This rearrangement joins TRBV6-5 to TRBJ1-3; a weak D match, TRBD1 (5 bases). Trimming removed 6 bases from V and 4 bases from J, with 13 bases in between. CDR1 is MNHEY, CDR2 SVGAGI, per germline. The length of the CDR3 is 14 residues. The CDR3 sequence: CASRKDSGGNTIYF. In nucleotides, the CDR3 is TGTGCCAGCAGGAAAGACAGTGGAGGAAACACCATATATTTT.

The chain carries TRBV7-8 and TRBJ1-5; maybe TRBD1 (6 bases). V lost 1 base to trimming and J lost 2 bases, with 9 bases between them. Looked up from germline, CDR1 is SGHVS and CDR2 is FQNEAQ. The CDR3 runs to 15 residues. The CDR3 DNA is TGTGCCAGCAGCTTAGAGACAGGCCGCAATCAGCCCCAGCATTTT. This gives the protein CASSLETGRNQPQHF.

This clone was counted once. The chain carries TRBV7-6 and TRBJ2-1, with TRBD2 matching over 7 bases. Germline V lookup: CDR1 SGHVS, CDR2 FNYEAQ. J lost 4 bases, V lost 1 base, and 10 bases had no gene match. The CDR3 is 17 residues long. CDR3 sequence (DNA): TGTGCCAGCAGCTTAGGTTTCGGGGCGGGGGTGTACAATGAGCAGTTCTTC. Amino acid sequence: CASSLGFGAGVYNEQFF.

This clone was detected only a few times. V usage is TRBV19 and J usage is TRBJ2-3; the match to TRBD2 covers 8 bases. The CDR3 sequence is 12 residues long. Germline trimming cut 10 bases from V and 4 bases from J; bases unmatched to any gene: 4. Germline V CDR1 and CDR2: LNHDA, SQIVND (reference sequence). CDR3 in amino acids: CATGLAPDTQYF. CDR3 coding DNA: TGTGCCACTGGACTAGCCCCAGATACGCAGTATTTT. The variable domain in full, with the rest retrieved from reference TRBV19 and TRBJ2-3, is DGGITQSPKYLFRKEGQNVTLSCEQNLNHDAMYWYRQDPGQGLRLIYYSQIVNDFQKGDIAEGYSVSREKKESFPLTVTSAQKNPTAFYLCATGLAPDTQYFGPGTRLTVL.

The rearrangement uses TRBV9 and TRBJ2-1; tentatively, D is TRBD1 (5 bases). The CDR3 loop spans 17 amino acids. Germline assignment: CDR1 SGDLS and CDR2 YYNGEE. Between the trimmed V and J ends, which lost 7 bases and 4 bases, there was a span of 24 bases. The CDR3 DNA sequence: TGTGCCAGCGCGTCGACAGAACAAATGGACAATTACAATGAGCAGTTCTTC. It translates to CASASTEQMDNYNEQFF.

The CDR3 DNA reads TGTGCCAGCAGCCCAACAGGGAGTGGGGGTGAAAAACTGTTTTTT. Protein product: CASSPTGSGGEKLFF. The chain is built from TRBV13 and TRBJ1-4; D perhaps matches TRBD1 (6 bases). The CDR3 is 15 amino acids. The germline CDR1 and CDR2 sequences are PRHDT and FYEKMQ (reference sequence). V lost 5 bases to trimming and J lost 7 bases, with 17 bases between them.

The chain links TRBV7-2 to TRBJ2-1; 11 nucleotides line up with TRBD2. Germline CDR1 is SGHTA and CDR2 is FQGNSA. The CDR3 consists of 14 residues. V shed 6 bases and J 5 bases; nucleotides not matched to a gene: 3. The CDR3 DNA sequence: TGTGCCAGCAGGCTAGCGGGGGGAAACAATGAGCAGTTCTTC. Translation: CASRLAGGNNEQFF.

The gene calls are TRBV7-9 and TRBJ2-7; possibly TRBD1 for D (6 bases). Germline CDR1 is SEHNR and CDR2 is FQNEAQ (reference sequence). This CDR3 comprises 13 residues. V lost 2 bases, J lost 3 bases, and 8 bases lay in between. CDR3 bases: TGTGCCAGCAGCTTAACACAGGGCTACGAGCAGTACTTC. Protein sequence: CASSLTQGYEQYF.

This chain joins TRBV11-3 and TRBJ2-2; 8 bases agree with TRBD1. The ends lost 3 bases at V and 4 bases at J; junction bases unmatched: 4. Germline CDR1 reads SGHNT; CDR2 reads YENEEA. CDR3 length: 15 amino acids. CDR3 sequence: CASSFNTGGTGELFF. The CDR3, as DNA: TGTGCCAGCAGCTTTAACACAGGGGGCACCGGGGAGCTGTTTTTT.

A single count supports this clone. The chain uses TRBV5-8 and TRBJ1-2; no reliable D call. Trimming took 1 base from V and 8 from J, leaving 9 bases between them. CDR1 and CDR2 from the germline V gene are SGHTS and YDEGEE. The CDR3 runs to 12 residues. This CDR3 is CASSLMVQGYTF. CDR3 coding DNA: TGTGCCAGCAGCTTGATGGTCCAGGGCTACACCTTC.

V gene TRBV7-2 combines with J gene TRBJ1-1; D perhaps matches TRBD1 (5 bases). Per the germline V gene, CDR1 is SGHTA and CDR2 is FQGNSA. The CDR3 has 15 amino acids. V lost 3 bases and J 8 bases, leaving 19 bases between the germline ends. The CDR3 bases are TGTGCCAGCAGCTTTTATAGGGGTACGGGCTCCGAAGCTTTCTTT. Protein: CASSFYRGTGSEAFF.

The gene calls are TRBV15 and TRBJ1-2, with 8 positions matching TRBD1. The germline V gene encodes CDR1 LNHNV and CDR2 YYDKDF (reference sequence). Losses at the gene ends were 1 base for V and 7 bases for J; bases not matched to a gene: 2. This CDR3 has 13 residues. The CDR3 sequence is CATSRAGGSGYTF. CDR3 DNA: TGTGCCACCAGCAGAGCAGGGGGCAGTGGCTACACCTTC.

The CDR3 sequence is CASSPSPGGNTEAFF. The CDR3 coding sequence is TGTGCCAGCAGTCCCTCACCGGGAGGAAACACTGAAGCTTTCTTT. The V gene is TRBV7-3, the J gene TRBJ1-1; the D is unclear. V gave up 6 bases and J gave up 2 bases, with 16 bases separating them. The CDR3 contains 15 residues. Germline CDR1 and CDR2: SGHTA and FQGTGA.

The chain links TRBV28 to TRBJ1-4; no firm D call. The CDR3 sequence is 12 residues long. The germline CDR1 and CDR2 sequences are MDHEN and SYDVKM. The V and J ends lost 6 bases and 5 bases respectively, with 7 bases between them. Here the CDR3 reads CASRPINEKLFF. DNA for the CDR3: TGTGCCAGCAGACCTATAAATGAAAAACTGTTTTTT.

The chain has TRBV11-2 and TRBJ1-6, with 8 bases fitting TRBD1. The V gene end was trimmed by 5 bases and the J gene end by 10 bases; junction bases not matched to a gene: 10. Germline values: CDR1 SGHAT, CDR2 FQNNGV. The length of the CDR3 is 15 residues. The CDR3 region has the DNA TGTGCCAGCAGCCCGGACAGGGTAATATCCTCACCCCTCCACTTT. The encoded protein is CASSPDRVISSPLHF.

V is TRBV9 and J is TRBJ1-2; no clear D gene. The germline CDR1 and CDR2 sequences are SGDLS and YYNGEE. Trimming stripped 0 bases from V and 6 bases from J, with 9 bases between. The CDR3 is made up of 13 amino acids. The CDR3 reads CASSVGSLHGYTF. In nucleotides, the CDR3 is TGTGCCAGCAGCGTAGGGAGTCTTCATGGCTACACCTTC. Based on the CDR3 plus reference TRBV9 and TRBJ1-2, the full variable domain is DSGVTQTPKHLITATGQRVTLRCSPRSGDLSVYWYQQSLDQGLQFLIQYYNGEERAKGNILERFSAQQFPDLHSELNLSSLELGDSALYFCASSVGSLHGYTFGSGTRLTVV.

CDR3 sequence (DNA): TGTGCCAGTAGTAGTTTTAGCGGGGCCAACAATGAGCAGTTCTTC. Its translation: CASSSFSGANNEQFF. This chain uses TRBV19 with TRBJ2-1; 8 bases agree with TRBD2. V lost 4 bases and J lost 5; bases outside the gene matches: 7. The CDR3 sequence is 15 residues long. Germline V lookup: CDR1 LNHDA, CDR2 SQIVND (reference sequence).

This clone was seen more than once but under ten times. The rearrangement links TRBV18 to TRBJ2-7; possibly TRBD2 for D (5 bases). The V end was cut by 6 bases, the J end by 0 bases, with 18 bases between. This CDR3 region has 16 residues. Per the germline V gene, CDR1 is KGHSH and CDR2 is LQKENI. CDR3 region: CASSQLLGGSSYEQYF. The CDR3 DNA sequence: TGTGCCAGCTCCCAGCTTTTAGGAGGAAGCTCCTACGAGCAGTACTTC.

The chain combines TRBV7-8 with TRBJ2-2; D is uncertain. Germline CDR1 SGHVS, CDR2 FQNEAQ. CDR3 size: 17 residues. Trimming stripped 3 bases from V and 5 bases from J, with 19 bases between. CDR3 residues: CASSFPPNRTYTGELFF. The CDR3 DNA reads as TGTGCCAGCAGCTTCCCCCCCAACCGAACTTATACCGGGGAGCTGTTTTTT. The full variable domain, its missing parts supplied by reference TRBV7-8 and TRBJ2-2, is GAGVSQSPRYKVAKRGQDVALRCDPISGHVSLFWYQQALGQGPEFLTYFQNEAQLDKSGLPSDRFFAERPEGSVSTLKIQRTQQEDSAVYLCASSFPPNRTYTGELFFGEGSRLTVL.

By frequency in the sample, this clone is medium-sized. The chain links TRBV29-1 to TRBJ2-1, with TRBD1 matching 9 bases. The CDR3 has 13 amino acids. J gave up 3 bases and V 7 bases, and 4 bases lay outside the gene matches. Per germline, CDR1 SQVTM and CDR2 ANQGSEA. CDR3 nucleotides: TGCAGCGCCAGACAGGGGGGCTACAATGAGCAGTTCTTC. This encodes CSARQGGYNEQFF.

The chain uses TRBV9 and TRBJ2-7, with 9 bases lining up with TRBD1. Losses at the gene ends were 5 bases for V and 6 bases for J; bases not matched to a gene: 9. This CDR3 is built from 14 residues. In germline, CDR1 is SGDLS, CDR2 YYNGEE. This chain's CDR3 is CASSPDRGVREQYF. In DNA form, the CDR3 reads TGTGCCAGCAGTCCCGACAGGGGGGTTCGCGAGCAGTACTTC.

This clone has more than one count but fewer than ten. The rearrangement links TRBV5-1 to TRBJ2-1; D gene unclear. Trimming removed 7 bases at V and 4 bases at J, with 12 bases between. This CDR3 is 13 amino acids long. Germline V gene data show CDR1 as SGHRS and CDR2 as YFSETQ. CDR3 DNA: TGCGCCAGCGCACCACATTCATACAATGAGCAGTTCTTC. Translation gives CASAPHSYNEQFF.

The gene calls are TRBV9 and TRBJ1-2; D remains ambiguous. The CDR3 has 12 residues. Germline V CDR1 and CDR2: SGDLS, YYNGEE. Trimming cost V 3 bases and J 9 bases, with 12 bases left between them. CDR3 sequence reads: CASSEGVYRYTF. CDR3 bases: TGTGCCAGCAGCGAAGGAGTTTATCGCTACACCTTC. The entire variable domain, with the rest obtained from reference TRBV9 and TRBJ1-2, is as follows: DSGVTQTPKHLITATGQRVTLRCSPRSGDLSVYWYQQSLDQGLQFLIQYYNGEERAKGNILERFSAQQFPDLHSELNLSSLELGDSALYFCASSEGVYRYTFGSGTRLTVV.

The chain is built from TRBV5-1 and TRBJ1-1; 7 bases align to TRBD1. With 5 bases clipped from V and 2 bases from J, the junction kept 12 bases outside the gene matches. The length of the CDR3 is 16 residues. The V gene's germline CDR1 is SGHRS and CDR2 YFSETQ. CDR3 DNA sequence: TGCGCCAGCAGTAGACAGGGCCCTGGGCAAAACACTGAAGCTTTCTTT. Amino acids: CASSRQGPGQNTEAFF.

V gene TRBV4-2 combines with J gene TRBJ2-2, with 8 bases aligning to TRBD1. The CDR3 runs to 15 residues. Trimming removed 3 bases from V and 7 bases from J; junction bases left unmatched: 7. Germline V gives CDR1 LGHNA, CDR2 YNFKEQ. In DNA form, the CDR3 reads TGTGCCAGCAGCCAGGTGACAGGGGACCTCGGGGAGCTGTTTTTT. It codes for CASSQVTGDLGELFF.

The V and J genes are TRBV30 and TRBJ1-1, with TRBD1 identical over 7 bases. In germline, CDR1 is GTSNPN, CDR2 SVGIG (reference sequence). CDR3 length: 12 amino acids. V was clipped by 2 bases and J by 7 bases; unmatched bases: 4. The CDR3 sequence: CAWSRDRDEAFF. CDR3 DNA sequence: TGTGCCTGGAGTCGTGACAGGGATGAAGCTTTCTTT.